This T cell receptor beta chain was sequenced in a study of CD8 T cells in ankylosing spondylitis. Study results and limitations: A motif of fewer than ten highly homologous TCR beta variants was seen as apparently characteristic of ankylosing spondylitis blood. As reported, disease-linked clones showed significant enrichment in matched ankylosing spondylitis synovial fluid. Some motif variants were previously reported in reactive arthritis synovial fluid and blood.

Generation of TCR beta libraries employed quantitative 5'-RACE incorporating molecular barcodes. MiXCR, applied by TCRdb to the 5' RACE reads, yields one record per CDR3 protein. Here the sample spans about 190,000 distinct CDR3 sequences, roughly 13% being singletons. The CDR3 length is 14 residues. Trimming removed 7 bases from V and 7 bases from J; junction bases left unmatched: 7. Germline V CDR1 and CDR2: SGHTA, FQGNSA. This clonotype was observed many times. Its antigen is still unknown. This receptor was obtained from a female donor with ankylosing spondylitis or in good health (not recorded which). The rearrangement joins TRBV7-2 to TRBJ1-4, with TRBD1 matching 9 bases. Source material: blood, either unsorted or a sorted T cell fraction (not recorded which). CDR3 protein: CASKVGTGSEKLFF. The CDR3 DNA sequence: TGTGCCAGCAAGGTCGGGACAGGGAGTGAAAAACTGTTTTTT.